This T cell receptor beta chain was sequenced for a study of metastatic and nonmetastatic thyroid tumors. The CDR3 spans 15 residues. Trimming took off 5 bases at V and 2 bases at J, with 16 bases between the two ends. In germline, CDR1 is LGHNA, CDR2 YNFKEQ. Thyroid surgery was preceded by no treatment in any patient. MiXCR reprocessed the PCR reads for TCRdb. Of under 15,000 clones listed, roughly 28% are singletons. The origin of this receptor is a female donor with papillary thyroid cancer or a benign thyroid nodule (not recorded which). Some clones in this sample may be carry-over from other donors' samples. Sequencing was performed on tumor tissue. J is TRBJ2-7 and V is TRBV4-2; D uncertain. The CDR3 protein is CASSKLGKGTYEQYF. CDR3 in DNA: TGTGCCAGCAGCAAACTGGGAAAGGGAACCTACGAGCAGTACTTC.